The subject of this entry is one TCR beta chain. These data belong to a study of shared clonotypes between healthy human individuals. Overall study context: Donors consisted of two women and a few men between 18 and 49.

Cells designated naive CD8 were CD45RO-negative and were positively selected for CCR7, with terminally differentiated effector memory CD45RA+ cells excluded. J was trimmed by 3 bases and V by 5 bases; bases with no gene match: 10. This CDR3 spans 16 amino acids. Germline V gene sequence: CDR1 MDHEN, CDR2 SYDVKM. Profiled with immunoSEQ multiplex PCR; TCRdb holds only in-frame clones, not every one. The table shows some 2.1 million clones, with just under 95% occurring only once. The sequenced sample consisted of naive CD8+ T cells sorted from blood. The chain joins TRBV28 to TRBJ2-3, with TRBD2 matching 8 bases. This sequence originates from a man between 18 and 29 years old in good health. The CDR3 region has the DNA TGTGCCAGCAGTGGCACCGGAGGACTAGCAACAGATACGCAGTATTTT. It translates to CASSGTGGLATDTQYF.